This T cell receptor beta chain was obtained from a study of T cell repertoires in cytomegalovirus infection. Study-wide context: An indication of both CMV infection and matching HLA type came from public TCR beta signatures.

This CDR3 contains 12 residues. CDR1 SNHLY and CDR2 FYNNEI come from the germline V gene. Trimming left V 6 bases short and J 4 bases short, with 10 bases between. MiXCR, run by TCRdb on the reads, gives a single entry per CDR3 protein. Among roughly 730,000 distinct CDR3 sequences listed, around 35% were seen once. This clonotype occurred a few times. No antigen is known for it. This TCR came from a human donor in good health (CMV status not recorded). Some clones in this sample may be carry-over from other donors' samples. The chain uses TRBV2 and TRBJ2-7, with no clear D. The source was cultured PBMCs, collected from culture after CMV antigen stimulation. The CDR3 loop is CASSGTRYEQYF. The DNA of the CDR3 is TGTGCCAGCAGCGGTACTCGGTACGAGCAGTACTTC.